The 24 T cell receptor beta chains listed next were all sequenced from one sample in a study of prognosis after radiotherapy for stage I lung cancer. TCR beta CDR3 amplification from genomic DNA was performed by two-round multiplex PCR. Primers were specific to each TRBV and TRBJ gene in first-round PCR. In TCRdb, the multiplex PCR reads were re-called with MiXCR into one record per CDR3 protein. The sample comprises 50,000 to 75,000 distinct CDR3 sequences, around a quarter of which are singletons, and about 7.5% rests with the top ten. Material: PBMCs, obtained before or after stereotactic body radiation therapy (not recorded which). The receptor source for this set is a donor older than 45 with non-small cell lung cancer.

This clonotype appeared once. The chain employs TRBV11-2 and TRBJ2-7; TRBD1 might be the D (6 bases). The germline V gene has CDR1 SGHAT and CDR2 FQNNGV. This CDR3 is 15 amino acids long. Trimming left V 5 bases short and J 0 bases short, with 14 bases between. In nucleotides, the CDR3 is TGTGCCAGCAGCCCGTGGACAGTGTCCTCCTACGAGCAGTACTTC. Amino acids: CASSPWTVSSYEQYF.

With regard to this clonotype: Its ends do not fully match the called genes, so a read error is possible. This sequence joins TRBV25-1 and TRBJ2-3, with TRBD1 identical over 7 bases. CDR1 MGHDK and CDR2 SYGVNS come from the germline V gene. This CDR3 has 14 amino acids. The CDR3 protein is CASRPRGLPDKQYF. CDR3 DNA: TGTGCAAGCAGGCCTAGGGGGCTCCCGGATAAGCAGTATTTT.

This clonotype has at least ten counts. The chain combines TRBV28 with TRBJ1-5; 7 nucleotides align to TRBD1. Germline CDR1 MDHEN, CDR2 SYDVKM. CDR3 length equals 15 residues. With 4 bases clipped from V and 3 bases from J, the junction kept 6 bases outside the gene matches. CDR3 nucleotide sequence: TGTGCCAGCAGTTACCACAGGGGTAACAATCAGCCCCAGCATTTT. This codes for CASSYHRGNNQPQHF.

This clonotype was seen ten or more times. This chain connects TRBV9 to TRBJ1-3; TRBD1 is a possible D gene (5 bases). CDR3 length: 16 residues. V lost 3 bases to trimming and J lost 1 base, with 14 bases between them. Germline CDR1 SGDLS, CDR2 YYNGEE. CDR3: CASSGGEAVSGNTIYF. The CDR3 bases are TGTGCCAGCAGCGGGGGGGAGGCCGTATCTGGAAACACCATATATTTT.

This clonotype has at least ten counts. The chain carries TRBV20-1 and TRBJ1-6, with TRBD1 matching over 9 bases. Germline loops: CDR1 DFQATT, CDR2 SNEGSKA (reference sequence). V shed 3 bases and J 6 bases; nucleotides not matched to a gene: 6. This CDR3 has 15 residues. This chain's CDR3 is CSARGAGQGNSPLHF. In DNA, the CDR3 is TGCAGTGCTAGGGGTGCGGGACAGGGTAATTCACCCCTCCACTTT.

This clonotype was picked up many times. The genes are TRBV2 and TRBJ2-7; 7 bases fit TRBD1. This CDR3 is built from 13 residues. Germline V gene lookup returns CDR1 SNHLY and CDR2 FYNNEI. After removal of 3 bases from V and 5 bases from J, the junction contained 4 bases not matched to a gene. The CDR3 loop reads CASSDNRGNEQYF. CDR3 coding DNA: TGTGCCAGCAGTGATAACAGGGGAAACGAGCAGTACTTC.

Ten or more counts support this clonotype. The CDR3, as DNA: TGCAGTGCTAGAGATCGGGGCATTAGAAGCTCCTACAATGAGCAGTTCTTC. Its translation is CSARDRGIRSSYNEQFF. The chain carries TRBV20-1 and TRBJ2-1; D is perhaps TRBD1 or TRBD2 (5 bases each). This CDR3 spans 17 amino acids. The V end lost 0 bases, the J end lost 0 bases, and 15 bases lay between the germline ends. Germline CDR1 reads DFQATT; CDR2 reads SNEGSKA (reference sequence).

This clonotype was detected many times. This chain uses TRBV20-1 with TRBJ1-2; no clear D. V lost 3 bases, J lost 4 bases, and 9 bases lay in between. The CDR3 contains 12 residues. Germline assignment: CDR1 DFQATT and CDR2 SNEGSKA (reference sequence). The chain's CDR3 is CSARGETYGYTF. The CDR3 DNA reads TGCAGTGCTAGGGGTGAGACCTATGGCTACACCTTC.

This clonotype was counted at least ten times. The chain uses TRBV30 and TRBJ1-2; D is perhaps TRBD1 (5 bases). CDR3 length equals 13 residues. Trimming took 5 bases from V and 8 from J, leaving 18 bases between them. Germline lookup yields CDR1 GTSNPN and CDR2 SVGIG (reference sequence). The DNA for the CDR3 is TGTGCCTGGGGCCTCGGGACTCCCGGCGGCTACACCTTC. Its protein is CAWGLGTPGGYTF.

This clonotype has ten or more counts. V usage is TRBV10-3 and J usage is TRBJ2-1; TRBD2 might be the D (5 bases). Germline CDR1 and CDR2: ENHRY and SYGVKD. The V end lost 3 bases, the J end lost 5 bases, and 11 bases lay between the germline ends. The CDR3 totals 14 residues. The CDR3: CAISEGPGDNEQFF. CDR3 DNA: TGTGCCATCAGTGAAGGGCCCGGGGACAATGAGCAGTTCTTC.

This clonotype was counted at least ten times. This chain links TRBV20-1 with TRBJ2-3; TRBD1 matches at 12 bases. This CDR3 spans 14 amino acids. Germline V lookup: CDR1 DFQATT, CDR2 SNEGSKA (reference sequence). V gave up 4 bases and J gave up 4 bases; unmatched junction bases: 3. CDR3 in amino acids: CSAIGTGGADTQYF. The CDR3 bases are TGCAGTGCTATTGGGACAGGGGGCGCAGATACGCAGTATTTT.

This clonotype was seen many times. V usage is TRBV15 and J usage is TRBJ1-2; 9 nucleotides line up with TRBD1. Germline CDR1 is LNHNV and CDR2 is YYDKDF (reference sequence). The CDR3 loop spans 16 amino acids. V dropped 0 bases and J dropped 5; count of bases not matched to a gene: 7. The chain's CDR3 is CATSRDPGTGKYGYTF. The CDR3 nucleotides read TGTGCCACCAGCAGAGATCCGGGGACAGGGAAATATGGCTACACCTTC.

This clonotype was counted ten times or more. CDR3 amino acids: CSARAGLARGQETQYF. The CDR3 coding sequence is TGCAGTGCTAGAGCCGGACTAGCGCGGGGGCAAGAGACCCAGTACTTC. The chain links TRBV20-1 to TRBJ2-5; 9 nucleotides line up with TRBD2. Germline values: CDR1 DFQATT, CDR2 SNEGSKA (reference sequence). The CDR3 covers 16 residues. V was clipped by 1 base and J by 2 bases; unmatched bases: 8.

The chain recombines TRBV28 with TRBJ2-6; D gene uncertain. Germline CDR1 MDHEN, CDR2 SYDVKM. The ends were cut back, 7 bases at V and 1 base at J, with 14 bases in the middle. The CDR3 is made up of 16 amino acids. Here the CDR3 DNA reads TGTGCCAGCATTTCCCCCTTTGGGTCTGGGGCCAACGTCCTGACTTTC. Translating it yields CASISPFGSGANVLTF.

This clonotype was seen ten or more times. The V call is TRBV5-4, the J call TRBJ2-1; 7 bases fit TRBD1. V shed 4 bases and J 4 bases; nucleotides not matched to a gene: 5. The CDR3 contains 14 residues. CDR1 is SGHNT and CDR2 is YYREEE in the germline V gene (reference sequence). The CDR3 sequence: CASSRGQLYNEQFF. The CDR3 coding sequence is TGTGCCAGCAGCCGGGGACAGCTTTACAATGAGCAGTTCTTC.

At least ten counts were recorded for this clonotype. V is TRBV7-8 and J is TRBJ1-1; no clear D. CDR1 SGHVS and CDR2 FQNEAQ come from the germline V gene. The length of the CDR3 is 15 residues. V was pared by 2 bases and J by 3 bases, with 13 bases between. The CDR3 DNA reads as TGTGCCAGCAGCTTAATGTCGACTCTTTACACTGAAGCTTTCTTT. This codes for CASSLMSTLYTEAFF.

At least ten counts were recorded for this clonotype. The chain has TRBV12-3 or TRBV12-4 and TRBJ2-7; 7 bases are shared with TRBD1. The CDR3 covers 13 residues. Trimming removed 8 bases from V and 7 bases from J; junction bases left unmatched: 11. This CDR3 is CASGLDRVGEQYF. CDR3 nucleotides: TGTGCCAGCGGGCTAGACAGGGTAGGGGAGCAGTACTTC.

Ten or more counts support this clonotype. Germline and junction disagree at one end, which may indicate a read error. The chain recombines TRBV6-1 with TRBJ1-5, with D uncertain. Looked up from germline, CDR1 is MNHNS and CDR2 is SASEGT. The CDR3 is 13 amino acids. This CDR3 reads CATSENSNQPQHF. The CDR3 DNA reads as TGTGCCACCAGTGAGAATAGCAATCAGCCCCAGCATTTT.

Turning to this clonotype: A single base separates this from a much larger clone, so it may be a read error. V gene TRBV5-4 combines with J gene TRBJ1-6; 9 bases are a match to TRBD1. CDR1 is SGHNT, CDR2 YYREEE, per germline (reference sequence). The CDR3 totals 14 residues. CDR3 DNA: TGTACCAGCAGCTCACAGGGGGCGGGTTCACCCCTCCACTTT. This sequence encodes CTSSSQGAGSPLHF.

A note on this clonotype: This may be a read error, as it is one base from a much larger clone. The rearrangement links TRBV6-1 to TRBJ1-1; tentatively, D is TRBD1 (6 bases). The CDR3 consists of 13 residues. The germline V gene encodes CDR1 MNHNS and CDR2 SASEGT. The CDR3 sequence: CDSRVGGKTEAFF. DNA for the CDR3: TGTGACAGCAGGGTAGGGGGGAAAACTGAAGCTTTCTTT.

This chain joins TRBV29-1 and TRBJ1-1, with TRBD1 as a possible D gene (5 bases). This CDR3 is 13 amino acids long. The V gene lost 5 bases and the J gene lost 6 bases, with 16 bases spanning the gap. Germline CDR1 reads SQVTM; CDR2 reads ANQGSEA. CDR3 amino acids: CSVSQGAPPEAFF. As DNA, the CDR3 is TGCAGCGTTTCCCAGGGAGCCCCCCCTGAAGCTTTCTTT. The full variable domain, its missing parts supplied by reference TRBV29-1 and TRBJ1-1, is SAVISQKPSRDICQRGTSLTIQCQVDSQVTMMFWYRQQPGQSLTLIATANQGSEATYESGFVIDKFPISRPNLTFSTLTVSNMSPEDSSIYLCSVSQGAPPEAFFGQGTRLTVV.

Notes on this clonotype: A read error is possible here, since a much larger clone lies one base away. This chain joins TRBV29-1 and TRBJ2-1; 9 nucleotides line up with TRBD1. The CDR3 loop spans 14 amino acids. CDR1 and CDR2 from the germline V gene are SQVTM and ANQGSEA. Here the CDR3 reads CSVRMDRGKDEHFF. The CDR3, as DNA: TGCAGCGTTCGGATGGACAGGGGTAAGGATGAGCATTTCTTC.

This clonotype was found many times. The rearrangement joins TRBV7-9 to TRBJ1-1, with D possibly matching TRBD1 (5 bases). The germline V gene has CDR1 SEHNR and CDR2 FQNEAQ (reference sequence). CDR3 length: 14 residues. V lost 1 base to trimming and J lost 4 bases, with 10 bases between them. CDR3 in amino acids: CASSLGSGPTEAFF. The CDR3 DNA reads as TGTGCCAGCAGCTTAGGATCAGGGCCCACTGAAGCTTTCTTT.

This clonotype was picked up many times. The chain uses TRBV12-3 or TRBV12-4 and TRBJ1-1, with 7 bases fitting TRBD1. V lost 6 bases, J lost 4 bases, and 8 bases stayed unmatched. The CDR3 has 14 amino acids. The CDR3 here is CASSLGQASTEAFF. CDR3 in DNA: TGTGCCAGCAGCCTTGGACAGGCCAGCACTGAAGCTTTCTTT.